This T cell receptor (beta chain) was obtained from a study of shared clonotypes between healthy human individuals. Points from the study as a whole: The naive CD4 repertoires of a few donors were compared, and around 4.9% of clonotypes were shared.

The CDR3 has 13 residues. Germline CDR1 and CDR2: SEHNR and FQNEAQ (reference sequence). V was pared by 5 bases and J by 0 bases, with 7 bases between. About this clone itself: The antigen remains unidentified. Other DNA sequences of this sample code for an identical CDR3.

CD45RO-negative, CCR7-positively selected cells formed the naive CD8 fraction, excluding terminally differentiated effector memory CD45RA+ cells. Sequenced by immunoSEQ multiplex PCR; TCRdb stores in-frame clones only, minus some. The data show about 2.1 million clones, roughly 95% seen once. V usage is TRBV7-9 and J usage is TRBJ1-1, with unresolved D. The source is a man between 18 and 29 years old in good health. Some clones in this sample may be carry-over from other donors' samples. Input material: naive CD8+ T cells from PBMCs. The CDR3 here is CASSLSLNTEAFF. CDR3 nucleotide sequence: TGTGCCAGCAGCCTATCCTTGAACACTGAAGCTTTCTTT.